The clone carrying this TCR beta chain was seen many times. This sample was taken from a study of neurological immune-mediated disorders. The method for making cDNA was 5'RACE, and it used 10-nucleotide random UMIs. From the 5' RACE reads, TCRdb called clonotypes with MiXCR, one entry per CDR3 protein. The sample has tens of thousands of distinct CDR3 sequences; roughly 14% are singletons. The V and J ends lost 3 bases and 3 bases respectively, with 12 bases between them. This CDR3 has 14 amino acids. The sequence was obtained from a woman aged 50 to 65 in good health. This sequence joins TRBV12-3 or TRBV12-4 and TRBJ2-7, with D possibly being TRBD1 (5 bases). Input material: PBMCs. CDR3 DNA sequence: TGTGCCAGCAGTTTGCAGGGCCTCCTCTACGAGCAGTACTTC. It yields the protein CASSLQGLLYEQYF.